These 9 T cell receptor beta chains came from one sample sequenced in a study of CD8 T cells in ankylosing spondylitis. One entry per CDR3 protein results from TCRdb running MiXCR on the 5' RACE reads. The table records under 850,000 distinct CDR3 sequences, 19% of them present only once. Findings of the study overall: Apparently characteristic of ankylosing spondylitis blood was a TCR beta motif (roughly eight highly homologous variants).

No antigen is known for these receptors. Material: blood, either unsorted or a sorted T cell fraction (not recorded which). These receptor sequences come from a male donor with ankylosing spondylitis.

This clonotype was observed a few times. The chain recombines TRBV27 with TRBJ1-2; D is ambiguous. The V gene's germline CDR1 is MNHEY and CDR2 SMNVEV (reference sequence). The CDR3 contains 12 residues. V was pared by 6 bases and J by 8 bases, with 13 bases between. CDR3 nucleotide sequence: TGTGCCAGCAGATCTGCTGCCCTAGGCTACACCTTC. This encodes CASRSAALGYTF.

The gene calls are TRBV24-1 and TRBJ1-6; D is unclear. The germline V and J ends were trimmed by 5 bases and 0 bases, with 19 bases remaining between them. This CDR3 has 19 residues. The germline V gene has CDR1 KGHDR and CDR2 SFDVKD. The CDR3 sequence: CATSVLEEKSSSYNSPLHF. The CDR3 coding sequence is TGTGCCACCAGTGTTCTGGAAGAAAAATCAAGCTCCTATAATTCACCCCTCCACTTT.

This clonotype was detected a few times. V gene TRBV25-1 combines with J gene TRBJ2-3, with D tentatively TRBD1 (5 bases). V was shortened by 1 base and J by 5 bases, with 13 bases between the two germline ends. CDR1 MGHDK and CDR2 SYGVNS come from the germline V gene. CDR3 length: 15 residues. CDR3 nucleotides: TGTGCCAGCAGTGAATCGCAGGGTCAAGGAGATACGCAGTATTTT. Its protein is CASSESQGQGDTQYF.

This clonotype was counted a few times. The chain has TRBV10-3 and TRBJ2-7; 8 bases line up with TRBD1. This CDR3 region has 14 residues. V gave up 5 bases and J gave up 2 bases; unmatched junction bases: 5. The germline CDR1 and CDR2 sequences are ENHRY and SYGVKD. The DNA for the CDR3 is TGTGCCATCAGTTTTGGACAGGGACCCTACGAGCAGTACTTC. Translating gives CAISFGQGPYEQYF.

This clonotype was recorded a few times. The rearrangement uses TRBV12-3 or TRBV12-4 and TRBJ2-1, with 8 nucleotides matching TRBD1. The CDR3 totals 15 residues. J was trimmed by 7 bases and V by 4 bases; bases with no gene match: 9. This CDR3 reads CASSSRTGIKNEQFF. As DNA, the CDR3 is TGTGCCAGCAGTTCCCGGACAGGGATCAAGAATGAGCAGTTCTTC.

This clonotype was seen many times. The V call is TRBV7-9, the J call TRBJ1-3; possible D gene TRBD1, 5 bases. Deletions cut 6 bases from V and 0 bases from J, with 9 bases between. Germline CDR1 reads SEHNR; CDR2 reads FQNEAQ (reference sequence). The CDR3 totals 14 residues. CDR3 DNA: TGTGCCAGCAGTCCAGGGAGCTCTGGAAACACCATATATTTT. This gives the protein CASSPGSSGNTIYF.

Here the CDR3 reads CSYIEANGELFF. The CDR3 bases are TGCAGCTATATAGAGGCAAACGGGGAGCTGTTTTTT. The V and J genes are TRBV29-1 and TRBJ2-2, with no clear D. Trimming removed 8 bases from V and 7 bases from J, with 14 bases in between. The length of the CDR3 is 12 residues. Per germline, CDR1 SQVTM and CDR2 ANQGSEA.

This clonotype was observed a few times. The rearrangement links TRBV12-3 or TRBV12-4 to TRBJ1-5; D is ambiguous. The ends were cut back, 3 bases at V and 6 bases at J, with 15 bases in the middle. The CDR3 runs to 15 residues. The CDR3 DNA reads TGTGCCAGCAGTTTCTCCCCAACGAGGGTTCAGCCCCAGCATTTT. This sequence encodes CASSFSPTRVQPQHF.

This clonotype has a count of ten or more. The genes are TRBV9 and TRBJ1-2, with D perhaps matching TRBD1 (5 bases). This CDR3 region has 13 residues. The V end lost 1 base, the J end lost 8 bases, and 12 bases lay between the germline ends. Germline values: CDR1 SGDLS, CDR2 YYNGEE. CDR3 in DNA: TGTGCCAGCAGCGTAAACCAGGGAAGAGGCTACACCTTC. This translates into CASSVNQGRGYTF. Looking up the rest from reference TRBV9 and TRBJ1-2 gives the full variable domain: DSGVTQTPKHLITATGQRVTLRCSPRSGDLSVYWYQQSLDQGLQFLIQYYNGEERAKGNILERFSAQQFPDLHSELNLSSLELGDSALYFCASSVNQGRGYTFGSGTRLTVV.